The 21 T cell receptor beta chains presented below share a single source sample, sequenced in a study of response to subunit inactivated influenza vaccine. One entry per CDR3 protein, called by TCRdb with MiXCR from the RT-PCR reads. This table has around 570,000 distinct CDR3 sequences, about 11% appearing once. The same data also contributed to another study, on T cells expressing NK-cell markers. As that study records: Making the TCR beta cDNA relied on 5'RACE template switching with UMIs.

The source material was PBMCs from blood, sampled on the day of vaccination. All receptors come from a man in his fifties or sixties who received an inactivated influenza vaccine.

This clonotype showed up just a few times. The genes are TRBV3-1 and TRBJ2-2; perhaps TRBD2 as D (6 bases). The CDR3 runs to 16 residues. Germline-derived CDR1 and CDR2 are LGHDT and YNNKEL (reference sequence). V was shortened by 0 bases and J by 0 bases, with 8 bases between the two germline ends. CDR3: CASSQEGTSNTGELFF. CDR3 nucleotide sequence: TGTGCCAGCAGCCAAGAAGGGACTTCGAACACCGGGGAGCTGTTTTTT. Using reference TRBV3-1 and TRBJ2-2 for the parts outside the CDR3, the full variable domain is DTAVSQTPKYLVTQMGNDKSIKCEQNLGHDTMYWYKQDSKKFLKIMFSYNNKELIINETVPNRFSPKSPDKAHLNLHINSLELGDSAVYFCASSQEGTSNTGELFFGEGSRLTVL.

This clonotype was observed at least ten times. The J gene is TRBJ1-2, the V gene TRBV12-3 or TRBV12-4; 8 bases agree with TRBD1. This CDR3 is built from 17 residues. V lost 4 bases, J lost 5 bases, and 15 bases stayed unmatched. CDR3 sequence (DNA): TGTGCCAGCAGTTCCAGATGGGGACAGGTGAAACCTTATGGCTACACCTTC. Translating gives CASSSRWGQVKPYGYTF.

This clonotype has just a few counts. The rearrangement links TRBV6-1 to TRBJ2-1; 10 bases align to TRBD2. Trimming removed 7 bases from V and 4 bases from J; junction bases left unmatched: 7. Per germline, CDR1 MNHNS and CDR2 SASEGT. The CDR3 loop spans 15 amino acids. CDR3 protein: CASTLAGGTYNEQFF. CDR3 sequence (DNA): TGTGCCAGCACCTTAGCGGGAGGAACGTACAATGAGCAGTTCTTC.

V gene TRBV29-1 combines with J gene TRBJ2-1, with a tentative D call TRBD2 (6 bases). CDR1 SQVTM and CDR2 ANQGSEA come from the germline V gene. With 6 bases removed from V and 6 bases from J, the gap between germline ends came to 18 bases. The CDR3 has 14 amino acids. In DNA, the CDR3 is TGCAGCGTCGGGGGAGCTATGTCTGGCAATGAGCAGTTCTTC. Translated, it gives CSVGGAMSGNEQFF.

There are many counts of this clonotype. V usage is TRBV11-1 and J usage is TRBJ2-2; the match to TRBD2 covers 13 bases. The CDR3 runs 18 residues. J lost 1 base, V lost 1 base, and 3 bases had no gene match. The germline gives CDR1 SGHAT, CDR2 FQDESV (reference sequence). CDR3 amino acids: CASSLGLAGGQNTGELFF. In DNA form, the CDR3 reads TGTGCCAGCAGCTTAGGACTAGCGGGGGGCCAGAACACCGGGGAGCTGTTTTTT.

The chain combines TRBV5-1 with TRBJ2-5; D possibly corresponds to TRBD1 (5 bases). The CDR3 is 16 amino acids. Germline values: CDR1 SGHRS, CDR2 YFSETQ. V shed 4 bases and J shed 0 bases, with 16 bases lying between them. CDR3 nucleotide sequence: TGCGCCAGCAGCCCGACAGTCCATGGAGACCAAGAGACCCAGTACTTC. This codes for CASSPTVHGDQETQYF.

In its sample, this clonotype was seen many times. The chain joins TRBV6-2 or TRBV6-3 to TRBJ2-7, with D perhaps TRBD1 (6 bases). CDR3 length: 13 amino acids. V was cut by 2 bases and J by 5 bases, with 10 bases left in between. CDR1 and CDR2 (germline): MNHEY, SVGEGT. The CDR3 region has the DNA TGTGCCAGCAGTTACAACAGGGCTGACGAGCAGTACTTC. Its protein is CASSYNRADEQYF.

This chain uses TRBV9 with TRBJ2-7, with TRBD1 matching 9 bases. V shed 2 bases and J 5 bases; nucleotides not matched to a gene: 2. This CDR3 is built from 13 residues. The germline gives CDR1 SGDLS, CDR2 YYNGEE. CDR3 sequence: CASSVGDRDEQYF. CDR3 bases: TGTGCCAGCAGCGTGGGGGACAGGGACGAGCAGTACTTC.

The table lists this clonotype with many counts. The rearrangement links TRBV28 to TRBJ2-1; 12 bases match TRBD2. The ends lost 3 bases at V and 10 bases at J; junction bases unmatched: 10. The V gene's germline CDR1 is MDHEN and CDR2 SYDVKM. This CDR3 spans 16 amino acids. CDR3 protein: CASSFMQTSGSPEQFF. The CDR3 nucleotides are TGTGCCAGCAGTTTCATGCAGACTAGCGGGAGTCCCGAGCAGTTCTTC.

J is TRBJ2-1 and V is TRBV3-1; 8 positions agree with TRBD2. There are 17 residues in the CDR3. V lost 0 bases, J lost 1 base, and 5 bases stayed unmatched. In germline, CDR1 is LGHDT, CDR2 YNNKEL (reference sequence). Here the CDR3 DNA reads TGTGCCAGCAGCCAAGATCGAGTAGCGGGGTCCTACAATGAGCAGTTCTTC. It encodes CASSQDRVAGSYNEQFF.

The CDR3 sequence is CASSYWKNEQYF. DNA for the CDR3: TGTGCCAGCAGTTACTGGAAGAACGAGCAGTACTTC. The chain recombines TRBV6-2 or TRBV6-3 with TRBJ2-7; D not resolved. The CDR3 consists of 12 residues. V gave up 1 base and J gave up 5 bases, with 6 bases separating them. Germline V CDR1 and CDR2: MNHEY, SVGEGT.

This clonotype was seen a few times. This chain links TRBV5-5 with TRBJ2-7; 12 bases match TRBD1. The V and J ends lost 4 bases and 3 bases, in that order; junction bases with no gene match: 5. Germline CDR1 SGHKS, CDR2 YYEKEE (reference sequence). This CDR3 is 15 amino acids long. The CDR3: CASSVGQGADYEQYF. The DNA for the CDR3 is TGTGCCAGCAGCGTGGGACAGGGGGCTGACTACGAGCAGTACTTC.

This clonotype was detected a few times. The J gene is TRBJ2-1, the V gene TRBV5-1; 12 positions match TRBD2. Trimming at V came to 7 bases and at J to 6 bases, leaving 8 bases not matched to a gene. Germline V lookup: CDR1 SGHRS, CDR2 YFSETQ. The CDR3 has 15 amino acids. Here the CDR3 DNA reads TGCGCCAGCCAGGAAGGACTAGCGGGATTCAATGAGCAGTTCTTC. Its protein is CASQEGLAGFNEQFF.

In its sample, this clonotype was seen a few times. This chain uses TRBV20-1 with TRBJ2-7, with TRBD1 identical over 9 bases. Germline loops: CDR1 DFQATT, CDR2 SNEGSKA (reference sequence). The CDR3 spans 12 residues. The V gene end was trimmed by 2 bases and the J gene end by 7 bases; junction bases not matched to a gene: 3. The CDR3 spells CSARRTGDEQYF. In nucleotides, the CDR3 is TGCAGTGCTAGACGGACAGGGGATGAGCAGTACTTC.

This clonotype appeared a few times. The rearrangement uses TRBV7-2 and TRBJ2-2; D is undetermined. V lost 0 bases, J lost 1 base, and 6 bases lay in between. Germline values: CDR1 SGHTA, CDR2 FQGNSA. The CDR3 spans 15 residues. The CDR3 region is CASSLAIRNTGELFF. The CDR3 DNA reads TGTGCCAGCAGCTTAGCGATCAGGAACACCGGGGAGCTGTTTTTT.

This clonotype was found a few times. This rearrangement joins TRBV12-3 or TRBV12-4 to TRBJ2-1, with 14 bases fitting TRBD2. The CDR3 is 19 amino acids. The junction had 16 bases not matched to a gene; V was cut back by 5 bases and J by 7 bases. The CDR3 sequence: CASSGPGLAGVHAENEQFF. The DNA of the CDR3 is TGTGCCAGCAGTGGTCCGGGACTAGCGGGAGTGCACGCAGAGAATGAGCAGTTCTTC.

There are a few counts of this clonotype. The chain is built from TRBV5-6 and TRBJ1-1; D gene ambiguous. The CDR3 spans 14 residues. V was shortened by 4 bases and J by 2 bases, with 12 bases between the two germline ends. CDR1 SGHDT and CDR2 YYEEEE come from the germline V gene. CDR3 nucleotide sequence: TGTGCCAGCAGCCAAATGACACTTAACACTGAAGCTTTCTTT. Amino acid sequence: CASSQMTLNTEAFF.

CDR3 loop: CASSLHRSEQYF. CDR3 nucleotides: TGTGCCAGCAGCCTGCACAGGTCCGAGCAGTACTTC. The rearrangement links TRBV7-2 to TRBJ2-7, with D perhaps TRBD1 (5 bases). This CDR3 is 12 amino acids long. The V gene lost 5 bases and the J gene lost 6 bases, with 11 bases spanning the gap. Per the germline V gene, CDR1 is SGHTA and CDR2 is FQGNSA.

This clonotype was detected many times. The chain recombines TRBV7-2 with TRBJ2-1, with 14 bases lining up with TRBD2. V shed 8 bases and J 6 bases; nucleotides not matched to a gene: 12. The CDR3 loop spans 17 amino acids. In germline, CDR1 is SGHTA, CDR2 FQGNSA. This chain's CDR3 is CASGPGLAGVGGNEQFF. For the CDR3, the DNA is TGTGCCAGCGGACCGGGACTAGCGGGAGTCGGAGGCAATGAGCAGTTCTTC. The full variable domain, rest sourced from reference TRBV7-2 and TRBJ2-1, is GAGVSQSPSNKVTEKGKDVELRCDPISGHTALYWYRQSLGQGLEFLIYFQGNSAPDKSGLPSDRFSAERTGGSVSTLTIQRTQQEDSAVYLCASGPGLAGVGGNEQFFGPGTRLTVL.

This chain connects TRBV16 to TRBJ2-3; no clear D gene. Germline V lookup: CDR1 KGHSY, CDR2 FQNENV. The CDR3 covers 14 residues. V lost 0 bases, J lost 2 bases, and 6 bases lay in between. CDR3: CASSQSLATDTQYF. In nucleotides, the CDR3 is TGTGCCAGCAGCCAATCACTGGCCACAGATACGCAGTATTTT.

This clonotype has just a few counts. J is TRBJ2-7 and V is TRBV20-1; D not certain. Germline values: CDR1 DFQATT, CDR2 SNEGSKA (reference sequence). The CDR3 spans 12 residues. Trimming took off 4 bases at V and 0 bases at J, with 7 bases between the two ends. The CDR3 region is CSATATSYEQYF. The CDR3 DNA sequence: TGCAGTGCTACAGCGACCTCCTACGAGCAGTACTTC.